A selection of T cell receptor beta chains follows, all from one sample in a study of shared clonotypes between healthy human individuals. The data were produced by immunoSEQ multiplex PCR, yet TCRdb's version contains in-frame clones alone and is incomplete. The sample consists of fewer than 850,000 clones, around 90% of them appearing once. Sequencing used memory CD8+ T cells from PBMCs. The receptors shown here come from a man aged 18 to 30 in good health. Some clones in this sample may be carry-over from other donors' samples. Each CDR3 is given with its conserved first and last residue. D genes are given only for firm matches. Where a row states a size, it is once, few, many or the class of an expanded clone; other rows omit it.

clone_size	v_call	j_call	d_call	cdr3_aa	cdr3_nt
.	TRBV6-6	TRBJ2-1	.	CASSQEGGLSYNEQFF	TGTGCCAGCAGCCAAGAGGGGGGCCTCTCCTACAATGAGCAGTTCTTC
once	TRBV6-5	TRBJ2-7	TRBD1	CASSYGTGAFEQYF	TGTGCCAGCAGTTACGGGACAGGGGCTTTCGAGCAGTACTTC
once	TRBV6-1	TRBJ2-5	.	CASTLWRGPQETQYF	TGTGCCAGCACCCTATGGAGGGGCCCCCAAGAGACCCAGTACTTC
.	TRBV28	TRBJ1-5	TRBD1	CASSWGQLQPQHF	TGTGCCAGCAGTTGGGGACAGCTTCAGCCCCAGCATTTT
.	TRBV28	TRBJ2-5	TRBD2	CASSYHSGSFEQETQYF	TGTGCCAGCAGTTATCATAGCGGGAGTTTTGAGCAAGAGACCCAGTACTTC
few	TRBV6-1	TRBJ1-2	.	CASSEAGLAVYGYTF	TGTGCCAGCAGTGAAGCGGGTTTAGCTGTATATGGCTACACCTTC
once	TRBV19	TRBJ1-4	TRBD1	CASRNTTGTGTGKLFF	TGTGCCAGTAGGAATACCACCGGGACAGGGACTGGAAAACTGTTTTTT
once	TRBV7-9	TRBJ1-1	.	CASSRISGQNTEAFF	TGTGCCAGCAGTCGGATAAGTGGGCAGAACACTGAAGCTTTCTTT
.	TRBV7-8	TRBJ1-2	.	CASSPRPVDGYTF	TGTGCCAGCAGCCCTCGTCCGGTCGATGGCTACACCTTC
.	TRBV7-3	TRBJ2-5	TRBD2	CASGPSGSPETQYF	TGTGCCAGCGGGCCTAGCGGGAGCCCAGAGACCCAGTACTTC
.	TRBV27	TRBJ2-7	TRBD1	CASSSVGTGSYEQYF	TGTGCCAGCAGTTCCGTGGGGACAGGCTCCTACGAGCAGTACTTC
.	TRBV6-5	TRBJ2-1	TRBD2	CASSYPGTRSEQFF	TGTGCCAGCAGTTACCCCGGGACTAGAAGTGAGCAGTTCTTC
once	TRBV27	TRBJ1-4	.	CASRADSYFNEKLFF	TGTGCCAGCAGAGCCGACAGCTACTTTAATGAAAAACTGTTTTTT
.	TRBV5-6	TRBJ2-7	.	CASSLAVESYEQYF	TGTGCCAGCAGCTTGGCCGTGGAGTCCTACGAGCAGTACTTC
.	TRBV27	TRBJ2-7	TRBD1	CASSFGTGVAYEQYF	TGTGCCAGCAGTTTCGGGACAGGGGTCGCCTACGAGCAGTACTTC
.	TRBV30	TRBJ2-7	.	CAWSVSSETSYEQYF	TGTGCCTGGAGTGTAAGTAGCGAGACCTCCTACGAGCAGTACTTC
.	TRBV7-9	TRBJ2-1	.	CASSSSPLGGDYNEQFF	TGTGCCAGCAGCTCGTCCCCGCTTGGGGGTGACTACAATGAGCAGTTCTTC
.	TRBV6-5	TRBJ2-1	.	CASSYGGIYYNEQFF	TGTGCCAGCAGTTACGGGGGGATCTACTACAATGAGCAGTTCTTC
.	TRBV10-2	TRBJ1-3	.	CASSDSWSTIYF	TGCGCCAGCAGTGACAGCTGGAGCACCATATATTTT
.	TRBV6-1	TRBJ2-1	TRBD2	CAIRLAGSYNEQFF	TGTGCCATCAGACTAGCGGGATCCTACAATGAGCAGTTCTTC
.	TRBV5-1	TRBJ2-7	TRBD2	CASSPGLAGGYEQYF	TGCGCCAGCAGCCCCGGACTAGCGGGAGGCTACGAGCAGTACTTC
.	TRBV28	TRBJ2-2	.	CASSFRVLANTGELFF	TGTGCCAGCAGTTTCAGGGTACTTGCGAACACCGGGGAGCTGTTTTTT
.	TRBV27	TRBJ1-1	TRBD1	CASSSAGTGGPEAFF	TGTGCCAGCAGTTCGGCCGGGACAGGGGGCCCTGAAGCTTTCTTT
.	TRBV6-5	TRBJ1-2	.	CASSYTPGNGYTF	TGTGCCAGCAGTTACACCCCAGGGAATGGCTACACCTTC
.	TRBV27	TRBJ2-7	.	CASSPGPPDEQYF	TGTGCCAGCAGTCCGGGTCCCCCCGACGAGCAGTACTTC
.	TRBV28	TRBJ1-6	.	CASARHSRSPLHF	TGTGCCAGTGCTCGGCACAGCCGTTCACCCCTCCACTTT
.	TRBV4-1	TRBJ2-1	TRBD1	CASSANPYRGVYNEQFF	TGCGCCAGCAGCGCCAACCCCTACAGGGGTGTCTACAATGAGCAGTTCTTC
once	TRBV10-3	TRBJ1-4	.	CAISADRPTDEKLFF	TGTGCCATCAGTGCGGACCGACCAACAGACGAAAAACTGTTTTTT
.	TRBV9	TRBJ2-7	TRBD2	CASSASGYPSEQYF	TGTGCCAGCAGCGCTAGCGGATACCCCTCCGAGCAGTACTTC
.	TRBV29-1	TRBJ2-7	.	CSVLDTIPTGQYF	TGCAGCGTTCTCGACACAATCCCTACCGGGCAGTACTTC
.	TRBV5-8	TRBJ1-5	.	CASGNLRSNQPQHF	TGTGCCAGCGGAAATTTACGGAGCAATCAGCCCCAGCATTTT
few	TRBV19	TRBJ1-2	.	CASSTRRVAFEGYTF	TGTGCCAGTAGCACCCGACGGGTCGCATTCGAGGGCTACACCTTC
.	TRBV28	TRBJ1-5	.	CASTLAVQGGNQPQHF	TGTGCCAGCACCCTAGCGGTGCAGGGTGGCAATCAGCCCCAGCATTTT
.	TRBV5-5	TRBJ2-1	.	CASSFRRETDEQFF	TGTGCCAGCAGCTTTAGGCGGGAAACCGATGAGCAGTTCTTC
.	TRBV19	TRBJ2-7	.	CASSIRRDKYEQYF	TGTGCCAGTAGTATACGACGGGATAAATACGAGCAGTACTTC
.	TRBV28	TRBJ1-1	.	CASSSNRDWNTEAFF	TGTGCCAGCAGTTCCAACCGGGACTGGAACACTGAAGCTTTCTTT
few	TRBV7-9	TRBJ2-5	.	CASTDRQGFDEETQYF	TGTGCCAGCACCGATCGTCAGGGATTTGATGAAGAGACCCAGTACTTC
.	TRBV19	TRBJ2-7	.	CASSIGSAGFGYEQYF	TGTGCCAGTAGTATTGGTTCGGCGGGATTTGGGTACGAGCAGTACTTC
once	TRBV9	TRBJ2-1	TRBD2	CASSLKGLADSYNEQFF	TGTGCCAGCAGCTTGAAAGGACTAGCGGATTCCTACAATGAGCAGTTCTTC
.	TRBV28	TRBJ2-1	TRBD2	CASSLAGDYNEQFF	TGTGCCAGCAGTTTGGCGGGGGATTACAATGAGCAGTTCTTC
.	TRBV28	TRBJ2-1	TRBD2	CASSLSPGTSGRGPYNEQFF	TGTGCCAGCAGTTTATCCCCGGGGACTAGCGGGAGGGGTCCCTACAATGAGCAGTTCTTC
.	TRBV9	TRBJ1-1	.	CASSFGPGDTEAFF	.
.	TRBV2	TRBJ2-1	TRBD2	CASTQSPSGSSYNEQFF	TGTGCCAGCACCCAATCCCCCAGCGGGAGCTCCTACAATGAGCAGTTCTTC
.	TRBV28	TRBJ1-5	.	CASSLYAGQKAQHF	TGTGCCAGCAGTTTATACGCGGGACAAAAAGCCCAGCATTTT
.	TRBV6-6	TRBJ2-7	.	CASSFGDEQYF	TGTGCCAGCAGTTTCGGCGACGAGCAGTACTTC